The present T cell receptor beta chain was sequenced within a study of T cell clones after liver transplantation. About the research overall: Standard immunosuppression, with no induction, continued until 12-24 months after transplant. Findings and limits, study-wide: Graft donor-reactive T cells may have migrated into the graft rather than being deleted. A larger donor-reactive than third-party decline suggested partial antigen-specific deletion.

V lost 7 bases and J 0 bases, leaving 10 bases between the germline ends. This CDR3 has 13 residues. Germline V gene data show CDR1 as SNHLY and CDR2 as FYNNEI. This clone was observed once. Its antigen is not identified. TCRdb keeps only in-frame clones here, not all; method: immunoSEQ multiplex PCR. The sample contains 31,000 or so clones, about 94% of which appear only once. This TCR came from a human patient who received a liver transplant. Some T cells may be provided by the graft donor. This chain links TRBV2 with TRBJ2-7; the D is unclear. The source was CD8+ T cells from blood, collected 12 months after liver transplant. As DNA, the CDR3 is TGTGCCAGCAAACCCTCGAGCTCCTACGAGCAGTACTTC. It is translated as CASKPSSSYEQYF.